The 8 T cell receptor beta chains listed next were all sequenced from one sample in a study of blood T cell repertoires in COVID-19. This table comes from immunoSEQ multiplex PCR, and its TCRdb copy is limited to in-frame clones, with some not included. Among more than 100,000 clones listed, less than 75% were seen once. The sequenced sample consisted of peripheral blood. The receptors derive from a human donor with acute or convalescent COVID-19. The donor label of this sample is uncertain.

The table lists this clone with many counts. The chain recombines TRBV4-1 with TRBJ1-6; D unclear. V was cut by 1 base and J by 1 base, with 11 bases left in between. From germline, CDR1 is MGHRA and CDR2 YSYEKL. This CDR3 is 17 amino acids long. CDR3 residues: CASSQGPAGSYNSPLHF. In DNA, the CDR3 is TGCGCCAGCAGCCAAGGTCCGGCAGGTTCCTATAATTCACCCCTCCACTTT.

V gene TRBV11-3 combines with J gene TRBJ2-2, with D possibly matching TRBD1 (5 bases). The CDR3 consists of 15 residues. Germline V gene lookup returns CDR1 SGHNT and CDR2 YENEEA. Trimming took off 4 bases at V and 1 base at J, with 10 bases between the two ends. The CDR3 DNA reads TGTGCCAGCAGCTGGGGCGGCCTGAACACCGGGGAGCTGTTTTTT. Translated, it gives CASSWGGLNTGELFF.

This rearrangement joins TRBV5-1 to TRBJ1-5; 8 bases align to TRBD1. Trimming cost V 0 bases and J 2 bases; bases outside gene matches: 10. The length of the CDR3 is 18 residues. Germline-derived CDR1 and CDR2 are SGHRS and YFSETQ. The CDR3 sequence is CASSLAPGGGQGNQPQHF. CDR3 coding DNA: TGCGCCAGCAGCTTGGCCCCCGGTGGGGGACAGGGCAATCAGCCCCAGCATTTT.

The chain couples TRBV4-1 to TRBJ1-4; the D gene is possibly TRBD1 (5 bases). Between the trimmed V and J ends, which lost 4 bases and 0 bases, there was a span of 9 bases. This CDR3 region has 15 residues. Germline V gene lookup returns CDR1 MGHRA and CDR2 YSYEKL. CDR3: CASSPTGATNEKLFF. The CDR3 nucleotides are TGCGCCAGCAGCCCCACGGGGGCAACTAATGAAAAACTGTTTTTT.

V and J are TRBV14 and TRBJ2-7; D might be TRBD2 (5 bases). Germline V gene data show CDR1 as SGHDN and CDR2 as FVKESK. Deletions cut 4 bases from V and 3 bases from J, with 10 bases between. CDR3 length equals 13 residues. CDR3 DNA sequence: TGTGCCAGCAGCCCCGGGGTCTACTACGAGCAGTACTTC. Protein: CASSPGVYYEQYF.

The genes are TRBV5-1 and TRBJ1-4; 7 positions agree with TRBD1. The CDR3 is made up of 14 amino acids. The germline V gene has CDR1 SGHRS and CDR2 YFSETQ. The trim removed 6 bases at V and 7 bases at J, leaving 9 bases unmatched. The CDR3 DNA is TGCGCCAGCAAGGCCGGGACAGCCGCTGAAAAACTGTTTTTT. This gives the protein CASKAGTAAEKLFF.

This chain connects TRBV2 to TRBJ1-3; no firm D call. The CDR3 loop spans 14 amino acids. The germline V gene has CDR1 SNHLY and CDR2 FYNNEI. V was pared by 4 bases and J by 0 bases, with 7 bases between. CDR3 DNA sequence: TGTGCCAGCAGTGGAGTAGTCTCTGGAAACACCATATATTTT. Protein product: CASSGVVSGNTIYF.

The chain links TRBV18 to TRBJ1-1; 8 bases are shared with TRBD1. The length of the CDR3 is 16 residues. V trimming: 3 bases; J trimming: 1 base; junction bases outside the gene matches: 7. Germline CDR1 is KGHSH and CDR2 is LQKENI. CDR3 in amino acids: CASSPLPGQANTEAFF. CDR3 nucleotides: TGTGCCAGCTCACCGCTTCCGGGACAGGCGAACACTGAAGCTTTCTTT.